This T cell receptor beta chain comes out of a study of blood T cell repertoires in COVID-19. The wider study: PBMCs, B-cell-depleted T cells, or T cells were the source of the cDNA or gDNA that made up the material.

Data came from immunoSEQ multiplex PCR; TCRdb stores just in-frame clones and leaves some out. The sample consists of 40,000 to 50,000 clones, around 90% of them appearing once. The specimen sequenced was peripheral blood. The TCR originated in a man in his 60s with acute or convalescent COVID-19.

The CDR3 loop reads CASSSPELAGTDTQYF. The CDR3 coding sequence is TGTGCCAGCAGCTCCCCTGAACTAGCGGGCACAGATACGCAGTATTTT. J is TRBJ2-3 and V is TRBV11-2, with 8 bases aligning to TRBD2. Germline V gene data show CDR1 as SGHAT and CDR2 as FQNNGV. This CDR3 has 16 amino acids. Unmatched junction bases numbered 7, after V lost 4 bases and J lost 1 base.